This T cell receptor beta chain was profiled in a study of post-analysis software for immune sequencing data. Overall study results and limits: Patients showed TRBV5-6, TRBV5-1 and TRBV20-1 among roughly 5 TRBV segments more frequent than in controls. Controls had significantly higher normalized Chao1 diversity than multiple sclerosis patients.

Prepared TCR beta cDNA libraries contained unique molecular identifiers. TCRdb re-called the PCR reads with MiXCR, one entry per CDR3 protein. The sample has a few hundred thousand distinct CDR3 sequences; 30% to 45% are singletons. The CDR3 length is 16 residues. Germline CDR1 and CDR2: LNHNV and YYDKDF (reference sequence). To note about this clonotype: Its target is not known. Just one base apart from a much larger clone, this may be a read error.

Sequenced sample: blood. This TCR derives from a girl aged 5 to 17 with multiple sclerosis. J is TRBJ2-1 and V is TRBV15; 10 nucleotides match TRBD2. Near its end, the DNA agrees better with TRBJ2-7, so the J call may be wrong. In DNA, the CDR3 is TGTGCCACCACCAGAGCGGGAGGGCGCTCCTACAATGAGCAGTACTTC. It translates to CATTRAGGRSYNEQYF.